This T cell receptor beta chain was identified during a study of shared clonotypes between healthy human individuals. Study-wide background: The study used three CD4 naive, three CD4 memory, two CD8 naive and one CD8 memory plate per donor. Study-level results: The authors sampled blood alone, and tissue repertoires likely differ. Among a few donors, roughly 5% of naive CD4 clonotypes were found in common. Larger estimated richness was generally seen in naive subsets than in memory subsets.

Notes on this clone: Its matching antigen is unknown.

Selected positively for CCR7 and CD45RO-negative, naive CD8 cells excluded terminally differentiated effector memory CD45RA+ cells. This CDR3 contains 16 residues. Between the trimmed V and J ends, which lost 1 base and 4 bases, there was a span of 16 bases. CDR1 is MGHDK and CDR2 is SYGVNS in the germline V gene. Assay used: immunoSEQ multiplex PCR; TCRdb lists only in-frame clones, some missing. The table lists some 2 million clones, less than 95% of them singletons. This TCR derives from a man aged 18 to 35 in good health. This chain links TRBV25-1 with TRBJ1-2; TRBD1 is a possible D gene (6 bases). The sequencing input was naive CD8+ T cells sorted from blood. The CDR3 DNA follows: TGTGCCAGCAGTGAATGGGGGGGGACATTAGGCTATGGCTACACCTTC. Translated: CASSEWGGTLGYGYTF.